This T cell receptor (beta chain) was observed in a study of beta chain features in type 1 diabetes. Turning to this clone: Its antigen remains unknown.

Every bit of the isolated RNA underwent reverse transcription, so sequencing read expressed TCRB transcripts. TCRdb's table, derived via immunoSEQ multiplex PCR, lists solely in-frame clones and lacks some. The sample carries approximately 14,000 clones, about two thirds recorded once. Using CD45RO/CCR7/CD25/CD127/CD95/CD27, CD4+ naive, central memory, regulatory and stem cell-like memory cells were sorted. Findings and caveats of the study: VDJ junctions from type 1 diabetes patients carried fewer insertions and larger deletions. Shortening that was moderate but significant affected the TCRB CDR3s of Type 1 diabetes patients in all four CD4+ subsets.

The germline gives CDR1 KGHSH, CDR2 LQKENI. V was trimmed by 0 bases and J by 8 bases, leaving 16 bases between them. The CDR3 consists of 15 residues. Sequences were obtained from stem cell memory CD4+ T cells from blood. The chain has TRBV18 and TRBJ1-2, with D maybe TRBD1 (5 bases). The receptor's source is a woman in her late teens or twenties with type 1 diabetes. The CDR3 region is CASSPPPGVRGGYTF. The CDR3 DNA is TGTGCCAGCTCACCACCGCCGGGGGTCCGCGGGGGCTACACCTTC.